This record covers a single T cell receptor beta chain. The CDR3 totals 16 residues. Germline V gene data show CDR1 as DFQATT and CDR2 as SNEGSKA (reference sequence). With V trimmed by 3 bases and J by 4 bases, 7 bases remained unmatched. TCRdb passed the 5' RACE reads through MiXCR, listing each CDR3 protein once. The repertoire holds approximately 44,000 distinct CDR3 sequences, 29% seen once, with less than 4% in the top ten. V is TRBV20-1 and J is TRBJ2-7; 15 nucleotides agree with TRBD2. Sequencing input: memory CD4+ T cells sorted from a lymph node. Subset noted: memory CD4+ T cells, CD4+CD45RO+CD25-. The sequence was obtained from a female donor with breast cancer. CDR3 loop: CSARGLAGGFGYEQYF. DNA for the CDR3: TGCAGTGCTAGGGGACTAGCGGGAGGTTTCGGATACGAGCAGTACTTC.